A selection of T cell receptor beta chains follows, all from one sample in a study of regulatory T cells in long-lasting Graves disease. TCRdb redid the calling of the multiplex PCR reads with MiXCR, one entry per CDR3 protein. The data hold roughly 220,000 distinct CDR3 sequences, with about 17% observed a single time. The input for sequencing was peripheral blood mononuclear cells (PBMCs), taken at new diagnosis, from a patient treated with antithyroid drugs. The origin of the receptors is a female donor with Graves disease. The conserved cysteine and the conserved F or W are not part of the CDR3 here. The size entry is marked missing in some rows and otherwise reads once, few, many or a size class.

CDR3,size,V
ASSEAPTGTQY,NA,TRBV6-4
ASTPIGAGGREQY,many,TRBV27
ASSQRTGLTYEQY,many,TRBV28
ASSFTLGGSEQY,NA,TRBV12-3/TRBV12-4
ASSSSPGRYNEQF,many,TRBV7-6
ASTHRGTNEKLF,NA,TRBV5-1
ATSLRENVNEQF,many,TRBV15
ASRGSSNQPQH,many,TRBV6-1
ASSQRPPYSPLH,NA,TRBV11-2
ASSPPGTTRYT,many,TRBV6-1
AISGQGRSSYEQY,few,TRBV10-3
ASSLWTGGNTIY,NA,TRBV28
SATLTGSAGYT,many,TRBV20-1
ASSLVGSVYQETQY,NA,TRBV12-3/TRBV12-4
SARVGKSSYNEQF,few,TRBV20-1
ASSVRAYTEAF,many,TRBV6-1